The next 21 T cell receptor beta chains were all read from a single sample in a study of Tregs in tolerant kidney transplant recipients. Mixed chimerism was transient after nonmyeloablative marrow transplants from related graft donors. The protocol was immunoSEQ multiplex PCR, while the TCRdb copy is restricted to in-frame clones and leaves out a portion. In the table there are 45,000 to 55,000 clones, around 93% of which are singletons. The material sequenced was CD8+ T cells from blood (PBMCs), taken 24 months after the transplant. The receptor source for this set is a human patient who received a combined kidney and bone marrow transplant. Some T cells may trace back to the graft donor.

The gene calls are TRBV4-1 and TRBJ2-7; 7 bases fit TRBD2. CDR1 and CDR2 from the germline V gene are MGHRA and YSYEKL. This CDR3 region has 15 residues. Unmatched junction bases numbered 8, after V lost 1 base and J lost 5 bases. The CDR3 nucleotides are TGCGCCAGCAGCCAAGCTGGAGCGGGATACGACGAGCAGTACTTC. Residues: CASSQAGAGYDEQYF.

The rearrangement uses TRBV30 and TRBJ1-5; D unclear. Deletions cut 2 bases from V and 0 bases from J, with 5 bases between. Germline loops: CDR1 GTSNPN, CDR2 SVGIG (reference sequence). The length of the CDR3 is 13 residues. DNA of the CDR3: TGTGCCTGGAGTATCTTTAGCAATCAGCCCCAGCATTTT. This codes for CAWSIFSNQPQHF.

In DNA form, the CDR3 reads TGTGCCAGCAGCAAACGCGGGGGGAACACTGAAGCTTTCTTT. It translates to CASSKRGGNTEAFF. The gene calls are TRBV7-8 and TRBJ1-1; TRBD1 might be the D (5 bases). Germline-derived CDR1 and CDR2 are SGHVS and FQNEAQ. The CDR3 loop spans 14 amino acids. Trimming took off 5 bases at V and 1 base at J, with 11 bases between the two ends.

V is TRBV11-2 and J is TRBJ2-1; 8 nucleotides line up with TRBD1. V shed 2 bases, J shed 6 bases, and the junction held 6 bases outside the gene matches. Germline values: CDR1 SGHAT, CDR2 FQNNGV. The CDR3 has 15 residues. The CDR3 loop is CASSLWTGTGNEQFF. In DNA, the CDR3 is TGTGCCAGCAGCTTATGGACCGGGACAGGCAATGAGCAGTTCTTC.

This clone was counted a single time. The rearrangement joins TRBV7-3 to TRBJ2-1, with 8 bases aligning to TRBD2. V lost 5 bases and J lost 10; bases outside the gene matches: 4. The germline V gene has CDR1 SGHTA and CDR2 FQGTGA. The CDR3 runs to 12 residues. CDR3 DNA sequence: TGTGCCAGCAGCCCCACGGGGGGGGAGCAGTTCTTC. Its protein product is CASSPTGGEQFF.

This clone was detected a few times. This rearrangement joins TRBV6-1 to TRBJ1-1, with D unclear. Looked up from germline, CDR1 is MNHNS and CDR2 is SASEGT. This CDR3 contains 15 residues. The V and J ends lost 4 bases and 3 bases respectively, with 15 bases between them. The CDR3 region has the DNA TGTGCCAGCAGTGGGGCAGTGCGTGTCTACACTGAAGCTTTCTTT. Protein product: CASSGAVRVYTEAFF.

The V call is TRBV7-9, the J call TRBJ2-7, with 8 bases aligning to TRBD1. Looked up from germline, CDR1 is SEHNR and CDR2 is FQNEAQ (reference sequence). CDR3 size: 14 residues. With V trimmed by 7 bases and J by 2 bases, 7 bases remained unmatched. CDR3 region: CASTRQGAAYEQYF. CDR3 in DNA: TGTGCCAGCACCCGGCAGGGGGCCGCCTACGAGCAGTACTTC.

This clone came up a few times. The genes are TRBV5-1 and TRBJ2-3, with 9 positions matching TRBD1. CDR1 and CDR2 from the germline V gene are SGHRS and YFSETQ. The CDR3 spans 16 residues. Trimming at V came to 4 bases and at J to 4 bases, leaving 10 bases not matched to a gene. CDR3 DNA sequence: TGCGCCAGCAGCGCGACCGGGACAGGGTATCCAGATACGCAGTATTTT. This translates into CASSATGTGYPDTQYF.

CDR3 region: CASSLAGAVNQPQHF. CDR3 DNA sequence: TGTGCCAGCAGTTTAGCGGGGGCGGTCAATCAGCCCCAGCATTTT. The chain uses TRBV27 and TRBJ1-5, with a possible D match to TRBD1 (6 bases). Per the germline V gene, CDR1 is MNHEY and CDR2 is SMNVEV (reference sequence). Between the trimmed V and J ends, which lost 2 bases and 3 bases, there was a span of 11 bases. The CDR3 is made up of 15 amino acids.

The chain recombines TRBV29-1 with TRBJ2-7, with a tentative D call TRBD2 (6 bases). Germline V gene lookup returns CDR1 SQVTM and CDR2 ANQGSEA. There are 10 residues in the CDR3. V lost 3 bases and J 6 bases, leaving 6 bases between the germline ends. In DNA form, the CDR3 reads TGCAGCGTTGACGGGGGCGAGCAGTACTTC. Translated, it gives CSVDGGEQYF.

The chain has TRBV15 and TRBJ2-7; 7 bases agree with TRBD1. Germline V CDR1 and CDR2: LNHNV, YYDKDF (reference sequence). The CDR3 is 16 residues long. V was clipped by 5 bases and J by 1 base; unmatched bases: 11. This chain's CDR3 is CATSLTWDRTSYEQYF. As DNA, the CDR3 is TGTGCCACCAGCCTGACCTGGGACAGAACTTCCTACGAGCAGTACTTC.

The chain has TRBV6-5 and TRBJ1-1; D might be TRBD1 (6 bases). The CDR3 consists of 15 residues. Looked up from germline, CDR1 is MNHEY and CDR2 is SVGAGI. V gave up 4 bases and J gave up 1 base, with 13 bases separating them. This CDR3 is CASSWGIQGNTEAFF. CDR3 bases: TGTGCCAGCAGTTGGGGGATACAGGGGAACACTGAAGCTTTCTTT.

This clone was seen a handful of times. The chain combines TRBV19 with TRBJ1-1, with a weak D call TRBD1 (6 bases). The CDR3 is 13 amino acids. Germline values: CDR1 LNHDA, CDR2 SQIVND (reference sequence). V was shortened by 6 bases and J by 4 bases, with 12 bases between the two germline ends. The CDR3 sequence is CASSTGGATEAFF. CDR3 coding DNA: TGTGCCAGTAGCACTGGGGGGGCCACTGAAGCTTTCTTT.

The V gene is TRBV7-8, the J gene TRBJ2-5; TRBD1 agrees at 7 bases. This CDR3 has 17 residues. V shed 1 base, J shed 2 bases, and the junction held 10 bases outside the gene matches. Germline CDR1 reads SGHVS; CDR2 reads FQNEAQ. The CDR3 region is CASSLGPGQAKQETQYF. The CDR3 coding sequence is TGTGCCAGCAGCTTAGGTCCAGGACAGGCTAAACAAGAGACCCAGTACTTC.

This sequence joins TRBV4-1 and TRBJ2-7; 9 bases match TRBD2. Germline loops: CDR1 MGHRA, CDR2 YSYEKL. The length of the CDR3 is 14 residues. The trim removed 4 bases at V and 6 bases at J, leaving 7 bases unmatched. CDR3 in amino acids: CASSLAGDGFEQYF. Here the CDR3 DNA reads TGCGCCAGCAGCCTAGCGGGAGATGGGTTCGAGCAGTACTTC.

The chain combines TRBV5-6 with TRBJ2-3; the D gene is possibly TRBD2 (6 bases). Trimming took 2 bases from V and 11 from J, leaving 15 bases between them. The CDR3 extends over 13 amino acids. CDR1 and CDR2 from the germline V gene are SGHDT and YYEEEE. In nucleotides, the CDR3 is TGTGCCAGCAGCTTTTTAGCGGAGCCCCGGCAGTATTTT. It translates to CASSFLAEPRQYF.

This chain joins TRBV11-2 and TRBJ2-7; TRBD2 agrees at 7 bases. V lost 3 bases, J lost 4 bases, and 3 bases stayed unmatched. Germline V gene data show CDR1 as SGHAT and CDR2 as FQNNGV. The CDR3 spans 13 residues. CDR3: CASSFQGGYEQYF. CDR3 in DNA: TGTGCCAGCAGCTTCCAGGGAGGGTACGAGCAGTACTTC. The whole variable domain, filled in from reference TRBV11-2 and TRBJ2-7, reads EAGVAQSPRYKIIEKRQSVAFWCNPISGHATLYWYQQILGQGPKLLIQFQNNGVVDDSQLPKDRFSAERLKGVDSTLKIQPAKLEDSAVYLCASSFQGGYEQYFGPGTRLTVT.

This chain uses TRBV28 with TRBJ2-7; 8 nucleotides line up with TRBD1. Unmatched junction bases numbered 10, after V lost 6 bases and J lost 6 bases. This CDR3 has 14 residues. Germline loops: CDR1 MDHEN, CDR2 SYDVKM. CDR3 amino acids: CASRNRGMVLEQYF. The CDR3 nucleotides are TGTGCCAGCAGGAACAGGGGGATGGTGCTCGAGCAGTACTTC.

This rearrangement joins TRBV6-5 to TRBJ2-2; perhaps TRBD2 as D (6 bases). V lost 3 bases and J 4 bases, leaving 12 bases between the germline ends. The CDR3 runs to 15 residues. Germline V gene sequence: CDR1 MNHEY, CDR2 SVGAGI. The CDR3 nucleotides read TGTGCCAGCAGTTATGGGGGGTACAGCACCGGGGAGCTGTTTTTT. Protein sequence: CASSYGGYSTGELFF.

The gene calls are TRBV7-2 and TRBJ2-2, with D possibly matching TRBD2 (5 bases). Germline V lookup: CDR1 SGHTA, CDR2 FQGNSA. The ends were cut back, 7 bases at V and 1 base at J, with 19 bases in the middle. The CDR3 is made up of 17 amino acids. The CDR3 loop reads CASNSLRWERNTGELFF. The CDR3, as DNA: TGTGCCAGCAACTCATTACGGTGGGAGCGGAACACCGGGGAGCTGTTTTTT.

This chain uses TRBV7-9 with TRBJ1-3; D call uncertain. CDR1 and CDR2 (germline): SEHNR, FQNEAQ (reference sequence). The CDR3 loop spans 18 amino acids. The V gene lost 5 bases and the J gene lost 3 bases, with 23 bases spanning the gap. This chain's CDR3 is CASSRRKGEEDGGNTIYF. CDR3 sequence (DNA): TGTGCCAGCAGCCGAAGGAAGGGAGAAGAGGATGGTGGAAACACCATATATTTT.